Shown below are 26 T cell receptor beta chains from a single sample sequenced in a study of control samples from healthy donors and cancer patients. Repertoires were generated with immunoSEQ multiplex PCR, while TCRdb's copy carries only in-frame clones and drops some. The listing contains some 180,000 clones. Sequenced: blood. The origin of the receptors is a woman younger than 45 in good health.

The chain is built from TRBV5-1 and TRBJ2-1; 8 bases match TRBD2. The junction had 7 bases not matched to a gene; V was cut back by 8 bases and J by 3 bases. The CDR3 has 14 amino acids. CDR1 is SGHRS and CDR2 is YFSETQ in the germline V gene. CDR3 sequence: CASTSGGGYNEQFF. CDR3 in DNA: TGCGCCAGTACCTCCGGGGGGGGCTACAATGAGCAGTTCTTC.

The CDR3 reads CASSITRGGEITGELFF. The CDR3 bases are TGCGCCAGCAGCATAACCCGGGGAGGGGAGATAACCGGGGAGCTGTTTTTT. The J gene is TRBJ2-2, the V gene TRBV5-1, with TRBD2 matching 7 bases. The germline V gene encodes CDR1 SGHRS and CDR2 YFSETQ. The CDR3 extends over 17 amino acids. J lost 5 bases, V lost 4 bases, and 14 bases had no gene match.

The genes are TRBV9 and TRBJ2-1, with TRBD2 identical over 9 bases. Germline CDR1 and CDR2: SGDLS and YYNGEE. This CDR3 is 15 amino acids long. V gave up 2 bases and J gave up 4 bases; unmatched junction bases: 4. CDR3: CASSVGGGAYNEQFF. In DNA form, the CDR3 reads TGTGCCAGCAGCGTTGGCGGGGGGGCTTACAATGAGCAGTTCTTC.

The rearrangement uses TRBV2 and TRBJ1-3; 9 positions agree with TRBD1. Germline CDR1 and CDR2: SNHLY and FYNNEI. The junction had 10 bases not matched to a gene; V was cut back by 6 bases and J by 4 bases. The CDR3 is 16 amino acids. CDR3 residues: CASRAHGTGRGNTIYF. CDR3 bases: TGTGCCAGCAGGGCCCACGGGACAGGGAGGGGAAACACCATATATTTT.

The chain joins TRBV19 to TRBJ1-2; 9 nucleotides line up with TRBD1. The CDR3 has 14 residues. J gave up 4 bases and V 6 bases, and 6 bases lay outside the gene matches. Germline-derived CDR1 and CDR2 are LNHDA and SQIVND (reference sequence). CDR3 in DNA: TGTGCCAGTAGGAGGACAGGGGAGGGCTATGGCTACACCTTC. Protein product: CASRRTGEGYGYTF.

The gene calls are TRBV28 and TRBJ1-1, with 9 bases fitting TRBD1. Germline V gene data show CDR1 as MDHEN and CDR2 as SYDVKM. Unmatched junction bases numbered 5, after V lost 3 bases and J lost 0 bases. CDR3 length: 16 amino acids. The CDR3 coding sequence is TGTGCCAGCAGTTTGTGGGACAGGGAGCTGAACACTGAAGCTTTCTTT. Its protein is CASSLWDRELNTEAFF.

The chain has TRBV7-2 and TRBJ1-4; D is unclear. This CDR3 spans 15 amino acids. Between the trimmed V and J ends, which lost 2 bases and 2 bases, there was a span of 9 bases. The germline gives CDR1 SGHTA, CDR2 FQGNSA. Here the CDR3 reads CASSLPGNTNEKLFF. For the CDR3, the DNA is TGTGCCAGCAGCTTACCCGGCAACACTAATGAAAAACTGTTTTTT.

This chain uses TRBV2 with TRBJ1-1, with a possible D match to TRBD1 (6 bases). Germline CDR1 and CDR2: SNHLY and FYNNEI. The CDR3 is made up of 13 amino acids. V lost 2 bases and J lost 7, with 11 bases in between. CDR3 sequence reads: CASSERGAVEAFF. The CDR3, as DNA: TGTGCCAGCAGTGAACGGGGGGCGGTTGAAGCTTTCTTT. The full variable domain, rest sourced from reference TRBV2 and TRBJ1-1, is EPEVTQTPSHQVTQMGQEVILRCVPISNHLYFYWYRQILGQKVEFLVSFYNNEISEKSEIFDDQFSVERPDGSNFTLKIRSTKLEDSAMYFCASSERGAVEAFFGQGTRLTVV.

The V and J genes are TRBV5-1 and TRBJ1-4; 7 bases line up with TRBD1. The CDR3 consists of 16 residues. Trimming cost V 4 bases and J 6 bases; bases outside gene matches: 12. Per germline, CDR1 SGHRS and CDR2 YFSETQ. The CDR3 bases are TGCGCCAGCAGCCTCCCCGCCGGGACAGCTGATGAAAAACTGTTTTTT. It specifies CASSLPAGTADEKLFF. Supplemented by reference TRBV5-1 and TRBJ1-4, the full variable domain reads KAGVTQTPRYLIKTRGQQVTLSCSPISGHRSVSWYQQTPGQGLQFLFEYFSETQRNKGNFPGRFSGRQFSNSRSEMNVSTLELGDSALYLCASSLPAGTADEKLFFGSGTQLSVL.

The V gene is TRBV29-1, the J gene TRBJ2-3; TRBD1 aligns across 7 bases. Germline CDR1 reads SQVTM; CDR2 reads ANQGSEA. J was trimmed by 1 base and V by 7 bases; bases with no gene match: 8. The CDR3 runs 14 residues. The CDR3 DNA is TGCAGCGCTGTGGACACAGGGGGCACAGATACGCAGTATTTT. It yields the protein CSAVDTGGTDTQYF.

CDR3 loop: CASSFPGQGANTGELFF. CDR3 bases: TGTGCCAGCAGCTTCCCAGGACAGGGAGCGAACACCGGGGAGCTGTTTTTT. The gene calls are TRBV7-3 and TRBJ2-2; TRBD1 aligns across 8 bases. This CDR3 spans 17 amino acids. V shed 3 bases, J shed 0 bases, and the junction held 6 bases outside the gene matches. The germline V gene encodes CDR1 SGHTA and CDR2 FQGTGA.

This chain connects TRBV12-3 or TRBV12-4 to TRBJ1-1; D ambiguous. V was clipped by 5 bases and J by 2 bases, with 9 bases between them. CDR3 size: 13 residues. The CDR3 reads CASSQMHNTEAFF. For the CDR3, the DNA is TGTGCCAGCAGTCAGATGCACAACACTGAAGCTTTCTTT.

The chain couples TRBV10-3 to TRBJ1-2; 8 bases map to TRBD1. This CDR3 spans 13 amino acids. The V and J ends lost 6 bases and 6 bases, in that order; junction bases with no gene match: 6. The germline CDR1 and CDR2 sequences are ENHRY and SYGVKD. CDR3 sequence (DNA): TGTGCCATCAGGGCCGAGACAGGGGATGGCTACACCTTC. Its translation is CAIRAETGDGYTF.

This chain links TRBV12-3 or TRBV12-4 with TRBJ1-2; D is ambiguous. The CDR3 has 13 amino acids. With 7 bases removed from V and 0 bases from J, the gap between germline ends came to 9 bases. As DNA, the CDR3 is TGTGCCAGCAATCTGGCCCCTAACTATGGCTACACCTTC. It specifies CASNLAPNYGYTF.

The CDR3 loop is CASRKALSGYEQYF. CDR3 bases: TGTGCCAGCAGAAAGGCGTTGTCAGGCTACGAGCAGTACTTC. The rearrangement uses TRBV3-1 (or the pseudogene TRBV3-2) and TRBJ2-7; unclear D gene. Trimming took 6 bases from V and 3 from J, leaving 15 bases between them. Germline V CDR1 and CDR2: LGHDT, YNNKEL (reference sequence). The CDR3 covers 14 residues.

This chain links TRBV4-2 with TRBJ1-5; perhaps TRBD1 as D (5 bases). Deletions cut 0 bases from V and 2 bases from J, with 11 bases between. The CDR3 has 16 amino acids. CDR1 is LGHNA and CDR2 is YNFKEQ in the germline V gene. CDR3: CASSQDVRDGNQPQHF. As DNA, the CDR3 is TGTGCCAGCAGCCAAGATGTGAGGGACGGCAATCAGCCCCAGCATTTT.

CDR3 amino acids: CASSLGIAGGGKFF. The CDR3 DNA is TGTGCCAGCAGCTTGGGAATTGCGGGGGGTGGTAAGTTCTTC. The chain recombines TRBV5-6 with TRBJ2-1; TRBD2 matches at 8 bases. The trim removed 0 bases at V and 14 bases at J, leaving 10 bases unmatched. Germline V gene data show CDR1 as SGHDT and CDR2 as YYEEEE. The CDR3 totals 14 residues.

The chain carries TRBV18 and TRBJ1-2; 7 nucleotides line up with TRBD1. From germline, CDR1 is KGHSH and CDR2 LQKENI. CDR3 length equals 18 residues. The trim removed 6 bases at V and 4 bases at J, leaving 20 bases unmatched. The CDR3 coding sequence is TGTGCCAGCTCTCGACAGGGTCCGCCGGGGGGTTCGAGCTATGGCTACACCTTC. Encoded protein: CASSRQGPPGGSSYGYTF.

The CDR3 loop is CASSFLPPEIQETQYF. CDR3 sequence (DNA): TGTGCCAGCAGTTTCCTCCCTCCAGAAATACAAGAGACCCAGTACTTC. The chain is built from TRBV27 and TRBJ2-5, with no clear D. This CDR3 contains 16 residues. The germline gives CDR1 MNHEY, CDR2 SMNVEV (reference sequence). Deletions cut 3 bases from V and 2 bases from J, with 16 bases between.

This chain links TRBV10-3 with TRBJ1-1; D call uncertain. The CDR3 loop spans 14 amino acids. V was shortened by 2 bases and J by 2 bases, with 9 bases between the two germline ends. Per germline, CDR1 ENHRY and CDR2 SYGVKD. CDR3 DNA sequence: TGTGCCATCAGTGAGGCCGGGAAAAACACTGAAGCTTTCTTT. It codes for CAISEAGKNTEAFF.

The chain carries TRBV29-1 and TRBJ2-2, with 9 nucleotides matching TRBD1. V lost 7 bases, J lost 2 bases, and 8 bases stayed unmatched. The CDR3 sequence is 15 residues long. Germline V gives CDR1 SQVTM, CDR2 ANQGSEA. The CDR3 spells CSARGQGHNTGELFF. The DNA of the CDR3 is TGCAGCGCTCGGGGACAGGGACATAACACCGGGGAGCTGTTTTTT.

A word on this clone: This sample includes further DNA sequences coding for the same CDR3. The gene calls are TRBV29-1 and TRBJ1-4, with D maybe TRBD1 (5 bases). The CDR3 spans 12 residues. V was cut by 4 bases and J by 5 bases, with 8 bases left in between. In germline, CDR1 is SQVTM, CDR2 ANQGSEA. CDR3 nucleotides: TGCAGCGTTGGGGGGGGGAATGAAAAACTGTTTTTT. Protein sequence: CSVGGGNEKLFF.

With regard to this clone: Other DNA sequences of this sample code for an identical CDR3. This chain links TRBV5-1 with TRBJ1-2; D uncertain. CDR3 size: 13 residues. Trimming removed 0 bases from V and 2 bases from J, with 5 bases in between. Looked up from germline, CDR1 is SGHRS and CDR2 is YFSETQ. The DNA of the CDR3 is TGCGCCAGCAGCTTGGACAGAAACTATGGCTACACCTTC. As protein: CASSLDRNYGYTF.

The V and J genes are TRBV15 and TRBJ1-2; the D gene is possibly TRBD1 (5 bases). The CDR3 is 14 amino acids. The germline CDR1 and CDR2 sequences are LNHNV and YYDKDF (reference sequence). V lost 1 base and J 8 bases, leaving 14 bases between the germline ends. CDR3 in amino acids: CATSRVETGQGYTF. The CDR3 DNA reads TGTGCCACCAGCAGAGTAGAAACAGGTCAGGGCTACACCTTC.

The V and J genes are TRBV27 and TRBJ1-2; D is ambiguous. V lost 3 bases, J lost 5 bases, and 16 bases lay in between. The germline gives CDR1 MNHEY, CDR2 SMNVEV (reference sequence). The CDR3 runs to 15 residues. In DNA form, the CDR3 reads TGTGCCAGCAGTTTCCTCAACAGCCTTTCTTATGGCTACACCTTC. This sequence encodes CASSFLNSLSYGYTF.

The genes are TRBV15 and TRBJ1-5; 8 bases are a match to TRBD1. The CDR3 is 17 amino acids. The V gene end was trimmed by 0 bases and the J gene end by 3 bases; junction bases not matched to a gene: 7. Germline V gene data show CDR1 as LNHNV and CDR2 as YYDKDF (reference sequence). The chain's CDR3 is CATSRDPGRGPNQPQHF. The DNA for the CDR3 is TGTGCCACCAGCAGAGATCCTGGCAGGGGGCCCAATCAGCCCCAGCATTTT.